The entry that follows covers one T cell receptor beta chain sequence. Noted time point: cycle 4 day 1 (C4D1), after 5 to 7 weeks of nivolumab. Every one of the patients relapsed after autologous stem cell transplantation (brentuximab vedotin exposure was variable). Profiling relied on immunoSEQ multiplex PCR, and the TCRdb table lists in-frame clones only, not all of them. The sample yields tens of thousands of clones, more than 75% seen once. This specimen comes from a study of PD-1 blockade in classical Hodgkin lymphoma. V was pared by 5 bases and J by 14 bases, with 15 bases between. Germline V gene data show CDR1 as LNHDA and CDR2 as SQIVND (reference sequence). CDR3 length equals 12 residues.

This receptor was identified in a human donor with classical Hodgkin lymphoma. V and J are TRBV19 and TRBJ1-4; possible D gene TRBD1, 6 bases. The sequencing used peripheral blood mononuclear cells (PBMCs), collected before the fourth cycle of nivolumab. CDR3 residues: CASSPSGAGLFF. The CDR3 coding sequence is TGTGCCAGTAGTCCATCAGGGGCTGGGCTGTTTTTT.